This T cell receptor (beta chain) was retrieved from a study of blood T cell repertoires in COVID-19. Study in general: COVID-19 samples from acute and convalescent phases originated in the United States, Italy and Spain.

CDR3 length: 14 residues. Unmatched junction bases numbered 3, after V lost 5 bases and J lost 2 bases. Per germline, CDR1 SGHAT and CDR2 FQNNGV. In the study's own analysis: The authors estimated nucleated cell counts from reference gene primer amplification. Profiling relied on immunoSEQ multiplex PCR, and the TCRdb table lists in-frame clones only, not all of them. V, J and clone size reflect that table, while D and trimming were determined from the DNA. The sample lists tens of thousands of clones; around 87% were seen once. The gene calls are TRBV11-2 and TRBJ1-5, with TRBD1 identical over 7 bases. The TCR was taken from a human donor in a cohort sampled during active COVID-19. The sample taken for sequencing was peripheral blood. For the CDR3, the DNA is TGTGCCAGCAGCGTCGACAGGGGCAATCAGCCCCAGCATTTT. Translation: CASSVDRGNQPQHF.